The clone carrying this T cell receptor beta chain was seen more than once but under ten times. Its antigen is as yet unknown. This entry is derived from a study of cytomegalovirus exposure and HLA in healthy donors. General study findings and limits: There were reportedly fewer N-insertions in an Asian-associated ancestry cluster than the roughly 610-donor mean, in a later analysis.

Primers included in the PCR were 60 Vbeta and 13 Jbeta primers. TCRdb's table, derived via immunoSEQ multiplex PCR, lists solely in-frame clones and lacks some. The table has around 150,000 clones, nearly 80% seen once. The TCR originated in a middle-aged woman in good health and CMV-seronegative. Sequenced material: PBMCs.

In nucleotides, the CDR3 is TGTGCCATCAGTAAGACAGGGGAGCACAATTCACCCCTCCACTTT. This translates into CAISKTGEHNSPLHF. The V and J genes are TRBV10-3 and TRBJ1-6; TRBD1 agrees at 8 bases. The CDR3 spans 15 residues. The germline V gene encodes CDR1 ENHRY and CDR2 SYGVKD. The V and J ends lost 5 bases and 7 bases, in that order; junction bases with no gene match: 7.